Listed below are T cell receptor beta chains from one sample, sequenced in a study of blood T cells in healthy people across ages. TCRdb recomputed calls from the 5' RACE reads with MiXCR, one row per CDR3 protein. This table holds over 1.5 million distinct CDR3 sequences, 49% found once. Material: blood. The receptors come from a woman in her thirties or forties in good health. Both conserved end residues are part of each CDR3. D genes are given only for firm matches. Size values are once, few and many counts, or a class for expanded clones, and some rows have none.

v_gene: TRBV15; j_gene: TRBJ1-5; d_gene: .; abundance: .; CDR3nt: TGTGCCACCAGCAGAGATGTTTGGGGAGTAGAGCCCCAGCATTTT; CDR3aa: CATSRDVWGVEPQHF
v_gene: TRBV4-3; j_gene: TRBJ2-3; d_gene: .; abundance: .; CDR3nt: TGCGCCAGCAGCCAAGTCGGCGGCACTAAACTCGGCACAGATACGCAGTATTTT; CDR3aa: CASSQVGGTKLGTDTQYF
v_gene: TRBV20-1; j_gene: TRBJ2-5; d_gene: TRBD1; abundance: .; CDR3nt: TGCAGTGCTGCCGGGACAGATTTTTTCAATGAGCAGTACTTC; CDR3aa: CSAAGTDFFNEQYF
v_gene: TRBV28; j_gene: TRBJ2-7; d_gene: .; abundance: .; CDR3nt: TGTGCCAGCACCAACGGCCTTCTGCCCTCCTACGAGCAGTACTTC; CDR3aa: CASTNGLLPSYEQYF
v_gene: TRBV5-5; j_gene: TRBJ1-5; d_gene: .; abundance: .; CDR3nt: TGTGCCAGCAGCTTTTGGGGGGGAAATAGCAATCAGCCCCAGCATTTT; CDR3aa: CASSFWGGNSNQPQHF
v_gene: TRBV4-3; j_gene: TRBJ2-1; d_gene: .; abundance: few; CDR3nt: TGCGCCAGCAGCCAAGGCATGGGGATGAGTGAGCAGTTCTTC; CDR3aa: CASSQGMGMSEQFF
v_gene: TRBV12-3/TRBV12-4; j_gene: TRBJ1-2; d_gene: .; abundance: once; CDR3nt: TGTGCCAGCAGCGGTCAGGAGAGCAGCTATGGCTACACCTTC; CDR3aa: CASSGQESSYGYTF
v_gene: TRBV5-1; j_gene: TRBJ2-3; d_gene: TRBD2; abundance: .; CDR3nt: TGCGCCAGCAGGGCTCATCCCCAGCGGGGGCCCCTGGATACGCAGTATTTT; CDR3aa: CASRAHPQRGPLDTQYF
v_gene: TRBV7-2; j_gene: TRBJ1-6; d_gene: .; abundance: .; CDR3nt: TGTGCCAGCAGCGCATTAGCCGGGGGGTTGGTAAATTCACCCCTCCACTTT; CDR3aa: CASSALAGGLVNSPLHF
v_gene: TRBV4-1; j_gene: TRBJ2-7; d_gene: .; abundance: .; CDR3nt: TGCGCCAGCAGCCAGGACTCCGAGGCGGGCACTTCCTACAATGAGCAGTACTTC; CDR3aa: CASSQDSEAGTSYNEQYF
v_gene: TRBV12-3/TRBV12-4; j_gene: TRBJ1-5; d_gene: .; abundance: .; CDR3nt: TGTGCCAGCAGTTTGCGGCAGCAAGACAATCAGCCCCAGCATTTT; CDR3aa: CASSLRQQDNQPQHF
v_gene: TRBV4-3; j_gene: TRBJ2-4; d_gene: TRBD1; abundance: .; CDR3nt: TGCGCCAGCAGGGAACAGGGGCCATTTAGTTTAGCCAAAAACATTCAGTACTTC; CDR3aa: CASREQGPFSLAKNIQYF
v_gene: TRBV11-2; j_gene: TRBJ2-5; d_gene: .; abundance: .; CDR3nt: TGTGCCAGCACCGTAGGACGGGAACAAGAGACCCAGTACTTC; CDR3aa: CASTVGREQETQYF
v_gene: TRBV20-1; j_gene: TRBJ2-5; d_gene: .; abundance: .; CDR3nt: TGCAGTGCTAGAGTTAACTCAGGTCGCCAGAGGGAGACCCAGTACTTC; CDR3aa: CSARVNSGRQRETQYF
v_gene: TRBV6-5; j_gene: TRBJ1-2; d_gene: .; abundance: .; CDR3nt: TGTGCCAGCAGTTACGGAATGGGGGAGATAGACTATGGCTACACCTTC; CDR3aa: CASSYGMGEIDYGYTF
v_gene: TRBV4-2; j_gene: TRBJ2-1; d_gene: TRBD2; abundance: .; CDR3nt: TGTGCCAGCAGCCAAGACGGAACTAGCGGGGTTGAGCAGTTCTTC; CDR3aa: CASSQDGTSGVEQFF
v_gene: TRBV5-6; j_gene: TRBJ2-3; d_gene: .; abundance: few; CDR3nt: TGTGCCAGCAGCTCTGACCCCGCCGGAGATACGCAGTATTTT; CDR3aa: CASSSDPAGDTQYF
v_gene: TRBV24-1; j_gene: TRBJ1-2; d_gene: .; abundance: .; CDR3nt: TGTGCCACCAGTGATCGGGGGACTTATGGCTACACCTTC; CDR3aa: CATSDRGTYGYTF
v_gene: TRBV13; j_gene: TRBJ2-5; d_gene: .; abundance: .; CDR3nt: TGTACCAGCAGACGTCCGGGGGCAGAGACCCAGTACTTC; CDR3aa: CTSRRPGAETQYF
v_gene: TRBV7-9; j_gene: TRBJ2-4; d_gene: TRBD1; abundance: few; CDR3nt: TGTGCCAGCAGCGCCCCGGGACAGGTCATCGAGAACATTCAGTACTTC; CDR3aa: CASSAPGQVIENIQYF
v_gene: TRBV7-2; j_gene: TRBJ2-5; d_gene: .; abundance: .; CDR3nt: TGTGCCAGCAGCTTAGTCCGGCTAGAGACCCAGTACTTC; CDR3aa: CASSLVRLETQYF
v_gene: TRBV2; j_gene: TRBJ2-7; d_gene: .; abundance: few; CDR3nt: TGTGCCAGCAAAGAGACCTACGAGCAGTACTTC; CDR3aa: CASKETYEQYF
v_gene: TRBV29-1; j_gene: TRBJ2-3; d_gene: .; abundance: .; CDR3nt: TGCAGCGCCTTCATCACCGGGACTTCCACAGATACGCAGTATTTT; CDR3aa: CSAFITGTSTDTQYF
v_gene: TRBV27; j_gene: TRBJ2-1; d_gene: .; abundance: once; CDR3nt: TGTGCCAGCAGTTTCGGTAGAACGGGTGAGCAGTTCTTC; CDR3aa: CASSFGRTGEQFF
v_gene: TRBV7-6; j_gene: TRBJ2-3; d_gene: .; abundance: once; CDR3nt: TGTGCCAGCAGGCTTGACGGCACAGATACGCAGTATTTT; CDR3aa: CASRLDGTDTQYF
v_gene: TRBV28; j_gene: TRBJ2-7; d_gene: TRBD1; abundance: .; CDR3nt: TGTGCCAACAGTTCCTGGACAGGGGATGGCTACGAGCAGTACTTC; CDR3aa: CANSSWTGDGYEQYF
v_gene: TRBV5-1; j_gene: TRBJ2-7; d_gene: .; abundance: .; CDR3nt: TGCGCCAGCAGCTTGGGGGCCGCGGTCTCCTACAATGAGCAGTACTTC; CDR3aa: CASSLGAAVSYNEQYF
v_gene: TRBV6-2/TRBV6-3; j_gene: TRBJ2-3; d_gene: TRBD2; abundance: .; CDR3nt: TGTGCCAGCATGGGAGTAGCGGGGCGCACAGATACGCAGTATTTT; CDR3aa: CASMGVAGRTDTQYF
v_gene: TRBV11-2; j_gene: TRBJ2-7; d_gene: .; abundance: few; CDR3nt: TGTGCCAGCAGCCGCGGGCGAGGATTCTACGAGCAGTACTTC; CDR3aa: CASSRGRGFYEQYF
v_gene: TRBV9; j_gene: TRBJ2-5; d_gene: TRBD1; abundance: .; CDR3nt: TGTGCCAGCAGCGTAGCTGGGGACAGGGGGGAGACCCAGTACTTC; CDR3aa: CASSVAGDRGETQYF
v_gene: TRBV5-6; j_gene: TRBJ2-5; d_gene: .; abundance: .; CDR3nt: TGTGCCAGCAGCTGGGGGACTTTTCAAGAGACCCAGTACTTC; CDR3aa: CASSWGTFQETQYF
v_gene: TRBV20-1; j_gene: TRBJ2-5; d_gene: .; abundance: .; CDR3nt: TGCAGCCTAGGGGGTCGGGTCGGTAAGACCCAGTACTTC; CDR3aa: CSLGGRVGKTQYF
v_gene: TRBV2; j_gene: TRBJ1-2; d_gene: .; abundance: .; CDR3nt: TGTGCCAGCAGCGAAACTAAAGATCAGGGAGGGTATGGCTACACCTTC; CDR3aa: CASSETKDQGGYGYTF
v_gene: TRBV10-3; j_gene: TRBJ2-1; d_gene: .; abundance: .; CDR3nt: TGTGCCATCAGCACAGGGAGGGAGACCCAGTTCTTC; CDR3aa: CAISTGRETQFF
v_gene: TRBV5-1; j_gene: TRBJ2-3; d_gene: TRBD1; abundance: once; CDR3nt: TGCGCCAGCAGAGAGGCGGGACAGGACACAGATACGCAGTATTTT; CDR3aa: CASREAGQDTDTQYF
v_gene: TRBV28; j_gene: TRBJ1-2; d_gene: .; abundance: .; CDR3nt: TGTGCCAGCAGTTTGACAGGACGGAATGATGGCTACACCTTC; CDR3aa: CASSLTGRNDGYTF
v_gene: TRBV3-1; j_gene: TRBJ2-4; d_gene: TRBD1; abundance: .; CDR3nt: TGTGCCAGCAGCCGAAGTGGGGGACAGGGGAACATTCAGTACTTC; CDR3aa: CASSRSGGQGNIQYF
v_gene: TRBV5-4; j_gene: TRBJ2-7; d_gene: .; abundance: .; CDR3nt: TGTGCCAGCGGCAAGGAGGGGTTAACCTACGAGCAGTACTTC; CDR3aa: CASGKEGLTYEQYF
v_gene: TRBV29-1; j_gene: TRBJ2-5; d_gene: .; abundance: .; CDR3nt: TGCAGCGTTGCTCTCGATAGGGTCAGGGAAGAGACCCAGTACTTC; CDR3aa: CSVALDRVREETQYF
v_gene: TRBV21-1; j_gene: TRBJ2-5; d_gene: .; abundance: .; CDR3nt: TGTGCCAGCAGCCTTAGCGGGAGGGCCTTGGAGACCCAGTACTTC; CDR3aa: CASSLSGRALETQYF
v_gene: TRBV29-1; j_gene: TRBJ1-2; d_gene: .; abundance: .; CDR3nt: TGCAGCGTTGTTGGTGAATATGGCTACACCTTC; CDR3aa: CSVVGEYGYTF
v_gene: TRBV13; j_gene: TRBJ2-5; d_gene: .; abundance: .; CDR3nt: TGTGCCAGCAGCCTAGGGCAGGGGAAAAAGACCCAGTACTTC; CDR3aa: CASSLGQGKKTQYF
v_gene: TRBV24-1; j_gene: TRBJ2-5; d_gene: .; abundance: .; CDR3nt: TGTGCCACCAGTGGGGTTAGAGAGACCCAGTACTTC; CDR3aa: CATSGVRETQYF
v_gene: TRBV29-1; j_gene: TRBJ1-1; d_gene: TRBD1; abundance: .; CDR3nt: TGCAGCGTTGAAGATGACAGGGAAGGTGCTGAAGCTTTCTTT; CDR3aa: CSVEDDREGAEAFF
v_gene: TRBV12-3/TRBV12-4; j_gene: TRBJ2-5; d_gene: .; abundance: .; CDR3nt: TGTACCAGCAGTTTAAATCAACAAGAGACCCAGTACTTC; CDR3aa: CTSSLNQQETQYF
v_gene: TRBV5-6; j_gene: TRBJ2-7; d_gene: TRBD1; abundance: .; CDR3nt: TGTGCCAGCAGTATCATAGACAGGGTGGGCTACGAGCAGTACTTC; CDR3aa: CASSIIDRVGYEQYF
v_gene: TRBV4-3; j_gene: TRBJ2-7; d_gene: .; abundance: .; CDR3nt: TGCGCCAGCAGCCAAGAGAGTGCGAGAATCTACGAGCAGTACTTC; CDR3aa: CASSQESARIYEQYF
v_gene: TRBV19; j_gene: TRBJ1-2; d_gene: TRBD1; abundance: .; CDR3nt: TGTGCCAGTAAGTCAAAGACAGGGCAGACTGGCTACACCTTC; CDR3aa: CASKSKTGQTGYTF
v_gene: TRBV4-3; j_gene: TRBJ1-1; d_gene: .; abundance: once; CDR3nt: TGCGCCAGCAGCCAAGGACACTACACTGAAGCTTTCTTT; CDR3aa: CASSQGHYTEAFF
v_gene: TRBV6-1; j_gene: TRBJ2-1; d_gene: .; abundance: .; CDR3nt: TGTGCCAGCAGTGAACCCCGGGGGATCCAAGAGACCCAGTTCTTC; CDR3aa: CASSEPRGIQETQFF
v_gene: TRBV7-2; j_gene: TRBJ2-1; d_gene: .; abundance: few; CDR3nt: TGTGCCAGCAGCGGGGGATCGGGTAGAAATGAGCAGTTCTTC; CDR3aa: CASSGGSGRNEQFF
v_gene: TRBV5-6; j_gene: TRBJ2-3; d_gene: .; abundance: once; CDR3nt: TGTGCCAGCAGCTTTACAACGAGGATACGCACAGATACGCAGTATTTT; CDR3aa: CASSFTTRIRTDTQYF